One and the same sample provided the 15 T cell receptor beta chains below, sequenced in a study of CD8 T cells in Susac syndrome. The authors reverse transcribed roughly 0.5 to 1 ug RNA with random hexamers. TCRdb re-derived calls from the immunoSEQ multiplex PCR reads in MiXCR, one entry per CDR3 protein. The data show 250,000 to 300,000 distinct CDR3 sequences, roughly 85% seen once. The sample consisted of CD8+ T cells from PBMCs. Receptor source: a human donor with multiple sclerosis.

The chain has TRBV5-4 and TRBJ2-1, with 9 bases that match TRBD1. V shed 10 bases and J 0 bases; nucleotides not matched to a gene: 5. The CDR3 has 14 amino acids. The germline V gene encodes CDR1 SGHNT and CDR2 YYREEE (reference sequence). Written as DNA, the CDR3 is TGTGCCGGCTCGACAGGGGGCTCCTACAATGAGCAGTTCTTC. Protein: CAGSTGGSYNEQFF.

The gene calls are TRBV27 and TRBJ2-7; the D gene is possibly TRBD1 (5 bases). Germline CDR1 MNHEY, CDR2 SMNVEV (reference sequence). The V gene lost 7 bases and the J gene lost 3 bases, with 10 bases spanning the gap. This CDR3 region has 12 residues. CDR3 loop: CASNDSLYEQYF. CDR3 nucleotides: TGTGCCAGCAACGACAGTCTCTACGAGCAGTACTTC.

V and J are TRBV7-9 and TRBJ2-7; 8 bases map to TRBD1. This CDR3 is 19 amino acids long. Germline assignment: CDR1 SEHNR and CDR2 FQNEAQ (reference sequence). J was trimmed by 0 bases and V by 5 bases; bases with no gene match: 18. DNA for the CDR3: TGTGCCAGCAGCCCCCGGACAGGGCCGAACGCTTATACCTCCTACGAGCAGTACTTC. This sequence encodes CASSPRTGPNAYTSYEQYF. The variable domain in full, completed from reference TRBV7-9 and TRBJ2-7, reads DTGVSQNPRHKITKRGQNVTFRCDPISEHNRLYWYRQTLGQGPEFLTYFQNEAQLEKSRLLSDRFSAERPKGSFSTLEIQRTEQGDSAMYLCASSPRTGPNAYTSYEQYFGPGTRLTVT.

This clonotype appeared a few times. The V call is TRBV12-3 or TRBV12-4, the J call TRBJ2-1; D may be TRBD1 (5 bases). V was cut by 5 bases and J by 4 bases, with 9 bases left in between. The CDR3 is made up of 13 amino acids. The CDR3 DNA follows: TGTGCCAGCAGTCCGCAGGGTTACAATGAGCAGTTCTTC. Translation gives CASSPQGYNEQFF.

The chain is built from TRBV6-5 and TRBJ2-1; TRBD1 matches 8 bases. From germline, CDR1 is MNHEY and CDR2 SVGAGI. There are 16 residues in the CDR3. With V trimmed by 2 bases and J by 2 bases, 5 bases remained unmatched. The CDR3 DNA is TGTGCCAGCAGTTACACCGGGACAGGCACCTACAATGAGCAGTTCTTC. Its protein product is CASSYTGTGTYNEQFF.

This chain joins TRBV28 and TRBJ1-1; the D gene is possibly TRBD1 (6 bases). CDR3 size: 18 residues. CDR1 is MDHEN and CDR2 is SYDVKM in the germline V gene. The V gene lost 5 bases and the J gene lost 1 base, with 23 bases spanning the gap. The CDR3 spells CASSPRARGQLSNTEAFF. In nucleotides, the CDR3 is TGTGCCAGCAGTCCACGGGCCCGCGGACAGTTATCGAACACTGAAGCTTTCTTT.

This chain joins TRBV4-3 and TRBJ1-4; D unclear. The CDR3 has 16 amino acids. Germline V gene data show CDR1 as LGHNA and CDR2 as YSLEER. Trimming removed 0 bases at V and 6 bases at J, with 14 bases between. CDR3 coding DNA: TGCGCCAGCAGCCAAGATTTGGGTAACTGGGATGAAAAACTGTTTTTT. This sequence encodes CASSQDLGNWDEKLFF.

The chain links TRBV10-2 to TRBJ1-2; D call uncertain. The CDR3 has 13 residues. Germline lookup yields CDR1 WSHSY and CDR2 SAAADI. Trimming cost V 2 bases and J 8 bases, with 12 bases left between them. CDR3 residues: CASSEGGFHGYTF. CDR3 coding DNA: TGCGCCAGCAGTGAGGGAGGGTTCCACGGCTACACCTTC.

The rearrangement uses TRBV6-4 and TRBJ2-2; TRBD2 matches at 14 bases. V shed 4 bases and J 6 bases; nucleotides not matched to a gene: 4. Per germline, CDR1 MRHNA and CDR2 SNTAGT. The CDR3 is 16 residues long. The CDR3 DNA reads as TGTGCCAGCAGTGGACTAGCGGGAGGGCCCGCCGGGGAGCTGTTTTTT. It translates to CASSGLAGGPAGELFF.

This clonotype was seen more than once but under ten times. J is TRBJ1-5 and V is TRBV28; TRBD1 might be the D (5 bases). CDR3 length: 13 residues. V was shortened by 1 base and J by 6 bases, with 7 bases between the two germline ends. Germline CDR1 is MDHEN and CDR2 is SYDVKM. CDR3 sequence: CASSLYRGQPQHF. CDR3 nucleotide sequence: TGTGCCAGCAGTTTATATAGGGGTCAGCCCCAGCATTTT. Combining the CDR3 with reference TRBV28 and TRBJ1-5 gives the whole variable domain DVKVTQSSRYLVKRTGEKVFLECVQDMDHENMFWYRQDPGLGLRLIYFSYDVKMKEKGDIPEGYSVSREKKERFSLILESASTNQTSMYLCASSLYRGQPQHFGDGTRLSIL.

CDR3 amino acids: CASSFHNPTYEQYF. The CDR3, as DNA: TGCGCCAGCAGCTTTCACAACCCTACCTACGAGCAGTACTTC. This chain joins TRBV5-1 and TRBJ2-7, with unresolved D. In germline, CDR1 is SGHRS, CDR2 YFSETQ. V was pared by 2 bases and J by 2 bases, with 11 bases between. This CDR3 region has 14 residues. The full variable domain, rest sourced from reference TRBV5-1 and TRBJ2-7, is KAGVTQTPRYLIKTRGQQVTLSCSPISGHRSVSWYQQTPGQGLQFLFEYFSETQRNKGNFPGRFSGRQFSNSRSEMNVSTLELGDSALYLCASSFHNPTYEQYFGPGTRLTVT.

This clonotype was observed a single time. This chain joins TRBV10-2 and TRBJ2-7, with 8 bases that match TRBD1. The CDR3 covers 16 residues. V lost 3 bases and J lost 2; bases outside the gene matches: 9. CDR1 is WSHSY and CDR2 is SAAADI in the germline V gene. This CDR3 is CASSDLTGVQAYEQYF. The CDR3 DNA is TGCGCCAGCAGTGACTTGACAGGGGTCCAGGCCTACGAGCAGTACTTC.

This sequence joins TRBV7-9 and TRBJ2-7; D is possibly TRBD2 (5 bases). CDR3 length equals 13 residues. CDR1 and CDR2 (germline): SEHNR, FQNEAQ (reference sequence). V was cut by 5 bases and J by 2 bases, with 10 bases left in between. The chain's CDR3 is CASSRGNAYEQYF. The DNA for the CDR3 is TGTGCCAGCAGCCGAGGGAACGCCTACGAGCAGTACTTC.

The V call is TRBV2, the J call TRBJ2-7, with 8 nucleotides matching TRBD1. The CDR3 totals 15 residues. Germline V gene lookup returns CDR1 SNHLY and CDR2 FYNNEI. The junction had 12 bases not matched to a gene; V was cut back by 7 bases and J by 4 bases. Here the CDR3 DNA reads TGTGCCAGCATCGATCGGACAGGGATCACATACGAGCAGTACTTC. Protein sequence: CASIDRTGITYEQYF.

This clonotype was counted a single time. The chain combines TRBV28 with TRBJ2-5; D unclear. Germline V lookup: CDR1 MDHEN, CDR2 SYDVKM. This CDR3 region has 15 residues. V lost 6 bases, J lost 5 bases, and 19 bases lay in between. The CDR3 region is CASSPTRTRTETQYF. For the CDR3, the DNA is TGTGCCAGCAGCCCTACCCGGACCCGGACGGAGACCCAGTACTTC.